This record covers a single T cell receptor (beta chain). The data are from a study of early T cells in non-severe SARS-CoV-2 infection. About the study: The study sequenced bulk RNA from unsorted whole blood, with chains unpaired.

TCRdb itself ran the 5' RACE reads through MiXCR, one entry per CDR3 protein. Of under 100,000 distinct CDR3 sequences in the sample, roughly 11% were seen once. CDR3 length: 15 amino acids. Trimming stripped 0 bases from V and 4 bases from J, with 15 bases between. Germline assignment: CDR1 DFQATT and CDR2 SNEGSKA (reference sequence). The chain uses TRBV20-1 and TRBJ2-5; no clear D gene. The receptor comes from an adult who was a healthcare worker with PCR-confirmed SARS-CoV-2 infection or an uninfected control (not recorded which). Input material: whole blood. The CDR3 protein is CSARDNRNPTETQYF. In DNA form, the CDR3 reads TGCAGTGCTAGAGATAACCGGAACCCCACAGAGACCCAGTACTTC.